A selection of T cell receptor beta chains follows, all from one sample in a study of blood T cell repertoires in COVID-19. TCRdb's table, derived via immunoSEQ multiplex PCR, lists solely in-frame clones and lacks some. The sample lists some 140,000 clones, less than 80% occurring once. What was sequenced was peripheral blood. All receptors derive from a man between 60 and 75 years old with acute or convalescent COVID-19. Both conserved end residues are trimmed from each CDR3. Each record gives: V gene, J gene, clone size, CDR3 protein. Not every row has a clone size; where given, it reads once, few, many or a size class.

>TRBV28|TRBJ1-2|.
ASSPGGTTYGYT
>TRBV18|TRBJ2-1|.
ASSPLTTGNEQF
>TRBV5-4|TRBJ2-2|.
ASSSGRDRDTGELF
>TRBV15|TRBJ1-5|.
ATSSRTDNQPQH
>TRBV9|TRBJ1-4|.
ASSPTVATNEKLF
>TRBV28|TRBJ2-5|few
AIMAGGLGSQETQY
>TRBV27|TRBJ2-3|.
ASSYGGPGITDTQY
>TRBV28|TRBJ1-1|.
ASTEEGTEAF
>TRBV7-3|TRBJ2-1|.
ASSSDPSGATSYNEQF
>TRBV5-6|TRBJ1-4|.
ASRGGTGPNEKLF
>TRBV19|TRBJ1-5|.
ASRSGGSNQPQH
>TRBV15|TRBJ2-5|.
ATSRDRETQY
>TRBV28|TRBJ1-5|.
ASRDTQGYGQPQH
>TRBV7-6|TRBJ1-5|.
ASSPAPVGSNQPQH
>TRBV10-3|TRBJ2-2|once
AISERLAGNTGELF
>TRBV18|TRBJ1-2|.
ASSPKTEYGYT
>TRBV18|TRBJ1-1|.
ASCANQVNTEAF
>TRBV4-3|TRBJ2-3|.
ASSQAGTRGDTQY
>TRBV11-3|TRBJ2-7|.
ASSLDGTGVYEQY
>TRBV2|TRBJ2-1|.
ASSDMRGRGQF
>TRBV18|TRBJ2-3|.
ASSPLPRAGAGDTQY
>TRBV24-1|TRBJ2-7|.
ATSEAGGLRKQY
>TRBV29-1|TRBJ2-7|.
SVGASAYEQY
>TRBV27|TRBJ1-1|many
ASSWQAGNTEAF
>TRBV6-5|TRBJ2-1|.
ASSYRTTHNEQF
>TRBV3-1/TRBV3-2|TRBJ1-1|.
ASSQATGAATEAF
>TRBV28|TRBJ1-6|many
ASTDTYNSPLH
>TRBV10-3|TRBJ1-5|.
AISETAEAQH
>TRBV19|TRBJ1-5|.
ANSIRTPSNQPQH
>TRBV7-2|TRBJ2-7|.
ASRLGGGSSYEQY
>TRBV6-2/TRBV6-3|TRBJ1-2|.
ASSRDTSYYGYT
>TRBV4-1|TRBJ1-1|.
ASSQEVRSAGAF
>TRBV27|TRBJ2-1|.
ASSLGTVGNEQF
>TRBV29-1|TRBJ1-2|.
SVDQGGNYGYT
>TRBV5-1|TRBJ1-1|.
ASSLAIENTEAF
>TRBV3-1/TRBV3-2|TRBJ2-7|.
ASSAAEREGYEQY
>TRBV5-1|TRBJ1-5|.
ARRFQGSANQPQH
>TRBV5-4|TRBJ1-3|.
ASSREAGNTIY
>TRBV4-3|TRBJ2-7|.
ASSHGVGRGVGEQY
>TRBV2|TRBJ1-2|.
ASGDRVLGGYT
>TRBV9|TRBJ2-2|.
ASSVDRGANTGELF
>TRBV6-6|TRBJ1-5|.
ASRPDSLNQPQH
>TRBV29-1|TRBJ1-1|.
SAQSQITEAF
>TRBV24-1|TRBJ2-1|.
ATRGTDRYNEQF
>TRBV30|TRBJ1-1|.
AWSVPDTEAF
>TRBV6-2/TRBV6-3|TRBJ2-7|.
ASSSGQGYSYEQY
>TRBV19|TRBJ2-3|.
ASSLTHPSGGGDTQY
>TRBV5-6|TRBJ2-1|few
ASSLPGYNEQF
>TRBV6-5|TRBJ1-2|.
ASGQPYGYT